The 21 T cell receptor beta chains below were found in one sample sequenced in a study of beta chain features in type 1 diabetes (dated by TCRdb to 2016 to 2018). Library preparation was by the immunoSEQ multiplex PCR assay. The entire isolated RNA was reverse transcribed using the High Capacity cDNA Reverse Transcription Kit, and thus expressed TCRB transcripts were sequenced. The source is immuneACCESS, and TCRdb retained only in-frame sequences with V and J called. Part of the clones is not carried over; for the studies checked, unresolved V genes explain less than half of this, and the remainder is unexplained. The sample records about 290,000 clones, around 7.8% of which are singletons. The ten largest clones add up to approximately 0.93% of the sample. The specimen sequenced was central memory CD4+ T cells from blood. These receptors originate from a woman between 18 and 29 years old in good health.

This clone was found once. Since a much larger clone is just one base distant, this may be a read error. CDR3 in DNA: TGTGCCAGCACCCTCTCAACAGGGGCGGGTTCACCCCTCCACTTT. Translating gives CASTLSTGAGSPLHF. V gene TRBV28 combines with J gene TRBJ1-6; TRBD1 matches 7 bases. The V and J ends lost 7 bases and 9 bases, in that order; junction bases with no gene match: 12. Germline-derived CDR1 and CDR2 are MDHEN and SYDVKM. The CDR3 spans 15 residues.

This chain links TRBV18 with TRBJ1-1; 7 bases map to TRBD1. The CDR3 is 15 residues long. Per the germline V gene, CDR1 is KGHSH and CDR2 is LQKENI. The V segment lost 2 bases and the J segment 4 bases; nucleotides outside the gene matches: 7. CDR3 sequence reads: CASSPTGQGGTEAFF. The CDR3 DNA reads TGTGCCAGCTCACCAACGGGGCAGGGGGGCACTGAAGCTTTCTTT.

This clone was counted only a few times. The V and J genes are TRBV2 and TRBJ2-4, with no clear D. V was trimmed by 6 bases and J by 2 bases, leaving 11 bases between them. Per germline, CDR1 SNHLY and CDR2 FYNNEI. The CDR3 covers 14 residues. As DNA, the CDR3 is TGTGCCAGCAGCACCGAGATATCCAAAAACATTCAGTACTTC. It translates to CASSTEISKNIQYF.

In DNA, the CDR3 is TGTGCCAGCAAACCCTTGGAGGCGATCTATGGCTACACCTTC. Translated, it gives CASKPLEAIYGYTF. The chain is built from TRBV28 and TRBJ1-2; D remains ambiguous. Germline V CDR1 and CDR2: MDHEN, SYDVKM. Trimming took off 7 bases at V and 4 bases at J, with 16 bases between the two ends. The CDR3 covers 14 residues.

The chain couples TRBV27 to TRBJ2-7; possible D gene TRBD2, 6 bases. V lost 7 bases to trimming and J lost 2 bases, with 15 bases between them. Germline V CDR1 and CDR2: MNHEY, SMNVEV (reference sequence). The CDR3 length is 14 residues. CDR3 nucleotides: TGTGCCAGCATGAATGGCGGGGCCCCCTACGAGCAGTACTTC. Protein sequence: CASMNGGAPYEQYF.

This rearrangement joins TRBV5-4 to TRBJ1-2; possible D gene TRBD1, 6 bases. The CDR3 is 16 amino acids. V was shortened by 3 bases and J by 4 bases, with 19 bases between the two germline ends. Germline V CDR1 and CDR2: SGHNT, YYREEE (reference sequence). The CDR3 sequence: CASSSGGSPEGYGYTF. CDR3 DNA sequence: TGTGCCAGCAGCTCCGGGGGCTCCCCCGAGGGCTATGGCTACACCTTC.

This clone came up many times. The V gene is TRBV7-9, the J gene TRBJ1-1; D not resolved. Germline-derived CDR1 and CDR2 are SEHNR and FQNEAQ (reference sequence). V was cut by 3 bases and J by 3 bases, with 8 bases left in between. The CDR3 extends over 13 amino acids. CDR3 coding DNA: TGTGCCAGCAGCTTCGACCAGGACACTGAAGCTTTCTTT. It codes for CASSFDQDTEAFF.

This clone was detected once. Other DNA sequences within the sample encode an identical CDR3. The J gene is TRBJ2-3, the V gene TRBV18; possible D gene TRBD1, 5 bases. Germline-derived CDR1 and CDR2 are KGHSH and LQKENI. V was cut by 6 bases and J by 6 bases, with 10 bases left in between. The CDR3 runs 12 residues. The CDR3: CASSGQGDTQYF. The CDR3, as DNA: TGTGCCAGCTCCGGGCAGGGTGATACGCAGTATTTT.

J is TRBJ2-3 and V is TRBV6-1, with 12 bases identical to TRBD2. Germline CDR1 MNHNS, CDR2 SASEGT. Losses at the gene ends were 4 bases for V and 7 bases for J; bases not matched to a gene: 9. This CDR3 has 16 amino acids. In nucleotides, the CDR3 is TGTGCCAGCAGTGCCTCTAGCGGGAGGGGTTTCAATACGCAGTATTTT. This encodes CASSASSGRGFNTQYF.

This clone was recorded at least ten times. The V and J genes are TRBV2 and TRBJ2-5; 8 bases are a match to TRBD2. This CDR3 spans 13 amino acids. The germline V gene has CDR1 SNHLY and CDR2 FYNNEI. J was trimmed by 9 bases and V by 6 bases; bases with no gene match: 9. The CDR3 region is CASSFLGLGSQYF. The DNA for the CDR3 is TGTGCCAGCAGCTTTCTGGGACTAGGATCCCAGTACTTC.

This clone occurred a few times. The CDR3 nucleotides read TGTGCCAGCAGCTTATTGGGGAGCGGGACGGGGAATGAGCAGTTCTTC. This translates into CASSLLGSGTGNEQFF. The chain is built from TRBV7-2 and TRBJ2-1; TRBD2 agrees at 7 bases. Germline V gene sequence: CDR1 SGHTA, CDR2 FQGNSA. The CDR3 totals 16 residues. Unmatched junction bases numbered 11, after V lost 2 bases and J lost 7 bases.

The V and J genes are TRBV11-2 and TRBJ1-2, with a weak D call TRBD1 (6 bases). This CDR3 spans 14 amino acids. Germline CDR1 is SGHAT and CDR2 is FQNNGV. Trimming left V 2 bases short and J 7 bases short, with 14 bases between. CDR3 nucleotide sequence: TGTGCCAGCAGCTTATTAGGGGGACTGTCTGGCTACACCTTC. This translates into CASSLLGGLSGYTF.

This clone came up many times. V usage is TRBV9 and J usage is TRBJ2-1; D is tentatively TRBD1 or TRBD2 (5 bases each). V lost 3 bases and J lost 0, with 10 bases in between. CDR1 is SGDLS, CDR2 YYNGEE, per germline. The CDR3 is 15 residues long. The CDR3, as DNA: TGTGCCAGCAGCGCGGGGCACGTCTCCTACAATGAGCAGTTCTTC. Its protein product is CASSAGHVSYNEQFF.

The table lists this clone with many counts. V usage is TRBV15 and J usage is TRBJ2-1; tentative D call: TRBD2 (6 bases). Trimming cost V 9 bases and J 1 base, with 13 bases left between them. The CDR3 length is 14 residues. Germline loops: CDR1 LNHNV, CDR2 YYDKDF (reference sequence). This CDR3 reads CATSRELSYNEQFF. The CDR3 nucleotides read TGTGCCACTTCCCGGGAGTTATCCTACAATGAGCAGTTCTTC.

The chain employs TRBV2 and TRBJ2-2, with D maybe TRBD2 (5 bases). From germline, CDR1 is SNHLY and CDR2 FYNNEI. The CDR3 is 16 amino acids. The germline V and J ends were trimmed by 6 bases and 3 bases, with 17 bases remaining between them. CDR3 sequence: CASSLVEGSYTGELFF. The CDR3 DNA is TGTGCCAGCAGCTTGGTTGAGGGCTCGTACACCGGGGAGCTGTTTTTT.

This chain uses TRBV29-1 with TRBJ2-3; D remains unclear. Germline V gene sequence: CDR1 SQVTM, CDR2 ANQGSEA. V was trimmed by 6 bases and J by 0 bases, leaving 10 bases between them. The CDR3 spans 13 residues. CDR3 region: CSVKTASTDTQYF. The DNA for the CDR3 is TGCAGCGTGAAGACGGCTAGCACAGATACGCAGTATTTT.

In this sample, this clone turned up a few times. The chain couples TRBV7-9 to TRBJ1-4; a possible D gene is TRBD1 (5 bases). The length of the CDR3 is 16 residues. Germline loops: CDR1 SEHNR, CDR2 FQNEAQ (reference sequence). Trimming stripped 8 bases from V and 0 bases from J, with 16 bases between. The CDR3 loop reads CASVRKGGATNEKLFF. As DNA, the CDR3 is TGTGCCAGCGTAAGGAAGGGAGGGGCAACTAATGAAAAACTGTTTTTT.

This clone was counted a few times. The chain has TRBV19 and TRBJ2-4; possibly TRBD1 or TRBD2 for D (5 bases each). V shed 5 bases and J shed 1 base, with 18 bases lying between them. The CDR3 sequence is 17 residues long. Germline loops: CDR1 LNHDA, CDR2 SQIVND (reference sequence). CDR3 residues: CASSWDRNSEAKNIQYF. DNA for the CDR3: TGTGCCAGTAGTTGGGACCGAAACTCGGAGGCCAAAAACATTCAGTACTTC. The whole variable domain, filled in from reference TRBV19 and TRBJ2-4, reads DGGITQSPKYLFRKEGQNVTLSCEQNLNHDAMYWYRQDPGQGLRLIYYSQIVNDFQKGDIAEGYSVSREKKESFPLTVTSAQKNPTAFYLCASSWDRNSEAKNIQYFGAGTRLSVL.

This clone was recorded a few times. The chain joins TRBV10-3 to TRBJ2-3; the D gene is possibly TRBD2 (7 bases). Trimming stripped 3 bases from V and 9 bases from J, with 13 bases between. The CDR3 runs 13 residues. Germline CDR1 and CDR2: ENHRY and SYGVKD. CDR3 in DNA: TGTGCCATCAGTGAACAACAGGGAGGGACGCAGTATTTT. It encodes CAISEQQGGTQYF.

There are many counts of this clone. The chain links TRBV6-5 to TRBJ1-5, with 10 bases lining up with TRBD1. Germline CDR1 reads MNHEY; CDR2 reads SVGAGI. V lost 6 bases and J lost 6; bases outside the gene matches: 8. CDR3 size: 15 residues. CDR3 sequence: CASSTKDRGTQPQHF. CDR3 DNA: TGTGCCAGCAGCACTAAGGACAGGGGGACTCAGCCCCAGCATTTT.

This clone was recorded once. The rearrangement links TRBV4-2 to TRBJ2-2; weak D call: TRBD2 (6 bases). Germline-derived CDR1 and CDR2 are LGHNA and YNFKEQ. The CDR3 is 15 amino acids. Trimming removed 4 bases from V and 0 bases from J, with 9 bases in between. CDR3 amino acids: CASSPQRANTGELFF. The CDR3 region has the DNA TGTGCCAGCAGCCCCCAGCGGGCGAACACCGGGGAGCTGTTTTTT.